Shown below are 26 T cell receptor beta chains from a single sample sequenced in a study of persistence of HIV-infected CD4 T cells. These TCRs are of unknown antigen specificity. This was the immunoSEQ version 4 assay in survey mode. The repertoire was sequenced with immunoSEQ multiplex PCR; TCRdb's copy has only in-frame clones and lacks some. This sample has tens of thousands of clones, with approximately 75% found just once. Cells were stimulated with overlapping HIV-1 Gag 15-mer peptides. CD40L-negative CD69-negative CD45RO-high memory CD4+ T cells were sorted as populations depleted of antigen-responding cells. This specimen was CD4+ T cells sorted from PBMCs after approximately 20-hour stimulation, taken from a patient who received antiretroviral therapy. Source of these receptors: an adult man with HIV who was CMV-seropositive.

Turning to this clone: Germline and junction disagree at one end, which may indicate a read error. V and J are TRBV30 and TRBJ2-7; D is uncertain. The CDR3 spans 12 residues. Germline V gene sequence: CDR1 GTSNPN, CDR2 SVGIG (reference sequence). The CDR3 coding sequence is TGTGCCTGGAGTGTACAACGAACCATGAACCACTTC. The encoded protein is CAWSVQRTMNHF.

This clone was counted only a few times. The chain uses TRBV20-1 and TRBJ1-1; D is possibly TRBD1 (5 bases). Germline V CDR1 and CDR2: DFQATT, SNEGSKA (reference sequence). The CDR3 consists of 11 residues. The CDR3 DNA reads as TGCAGCCTCTTGGGGGGGACTGAAGCTTTCTTT. It encodes CSLLGGTEAFF.

The gene calls are TRBV2 and TRBJ1-2; D unclear. Germline CDR1 reads SNHLY; CDR2 reads FYNNEI. V lost 2 bases to trimming and J lost 2 bases, with 6 bases between them. CDR3 length: 13 residues. For the CDR3, the DNA is TGTGCCAGCAGTGAACAACTAAACTATGGCTACACCTTC. It specifies CASSEQLNYGYTF.

The rearrangement uses TRBV18 and TRBJ1-1; a weak D match, TRBD1 (5 bases). Germline CDR1 KGHSH, CDR2 LQKENI. The CDR3 runs 14 residues. V gave up 4 bases and J gave up 1 base, with 10 bases separating them. As DNA, the CDR3 is TGTGCCAGCTCACGCGACAGAAAGAACACTGAAGCTTTCTTT. Translating gives CASSRDRKNTEAFF.

This rearrangement joins TRBV19 to TRBJ2-2; 9 bases match TRBD1. This CDR3 is 17 amino acids long. V lost 6 bases and J lost 4; bases outside the gene matches: 12. Germline assignment: CDR1 LNHDA and CDR2 SQIVND (reference sequence). This CDR3 is CASSLQPTGGSTGELFF. The CDR3 DNA reads as TGTGCCAGTAGCCTACAACCGACAGGGGGTAGCACCGGGGAGCTGTTTTTT.

The chain employs TRBV2 and TRBJ2-2, with unresolved D. CDR3 size: 13 residues. With 5 bases removed from V and 5 bases from J, the gap between germline ends came to 9 bases. Germline CDR1 and CDR2: SNHLY and FYNNEI. The CDR3 region is CASSPLKTGELFF. CDR3 nucleotide sequence: TGTGCCAGCAGTCCTCTAAAGACCGGGGAGCTGTTTTTT. Full variable domain (remainder filled in from reference TRBV2 and TRBJ2-2): EPEVTQTPSHQVTQMGQEVILRCVPISNHLYFYWYRQILGQKVEFLVSFYNNEISEKSEIFDDQFSVERPDGSNFTLKIRSTKLEDSAMYFCASSPLKTGELFFGEGSRLTVL.

V usage is TRBV10-3 and J usage is TRBJ2-7; 7 nucleotides match TRBD1. The germline gives CDR1 ENHRY, CDR2 SYGVKD. J gave up 5 bases and V 3 bases, and 4 bases lay outside the gene matches. The CDR3 covers 13 residues. The DNA for the CDR3 is TGTGCCATCAGTGAAGGGACAGATAACGAGCAGTACTTC. Its translation is CAISEGTDNEQYF.

The chain uses TRBV4-1 and TRBJ2-3; TRBD1 matches 7 bases. This CDR3 contains 16 residues. The junction had 8 bases not matched to a gene; V was cut back by 1 base and J by 4 bases. CDR1 and CDR2 from the germline V gene are MGHRA and YSYEKL. CDR3 in amino acids: CASSQGYPGGSDTQYF. CDR3 in DNA: TGCGCCAGCAGCCAAGGTTACCCAGGGGGTTCAGATACGCAGTATTTT.

This chain joins TRBV10-1 and TRBJ1-2; unclear D gene. There are 15 residues in the CDR3. The V end was cut by 6 bases, the J end by 2 bases, with 16 bases between. Germline values: CDR1 WNHNN, CDR2 SYGVQD (reference sequence). The CDR3 loop reads CASSPGLPPNYGYTF. The CDR3 DNA sequence: TGCGCCAGCAGCCCCGGACTGCCTCCGAACTATGGCTACACCTTC.

The rearrangement uses TRBV3-1 (or the pseudogene TRBV3-2) and TRBJ2-1; 12 nucleotides line up with TRBD2. The CDR3 totals 18 residues. V lost 3 bases and J lost 9; bases outside the gene matches: 15. CDR1 is LGHDT, CDR2 YNNKEL, per germline (reference sequence). CDR3 bases: TGTGCCAGCAGCCATTCCAAAGGGGCGGGACTAGCGGGCGGTGAGCAGTTCTTC. This gives the protein CASSHSKGAGLAGGEQFF.

The J gene is TRBJ1-5, the V gene TRBV6-1; no reliable D call. Germline CDR1 and CDR2: MNHNS and SASEGT. The CDR3 is made up of 15 amino acids. Trimming stripped 2 bases from V and 3 bases from J, with 11 bases between. The CDR3: CASSEFSRFNQPQHF. The CDR3 DNA sequence: TGTGCCAGCAGTGAATTCTCCCGATTCAATCAGCCCCAGCATTTT.

The CDR3 region is CASSESGTGGNEQFF. In DNA form, the CDR3 reads TGTGCCAGCAGTGAATCCGGGACAGGGGGGAATGAGCAGTTCTTC. This chain links TRBV25-1 with TRBJ2-1; TRBD1 aligns across 11 bases. There are 15 residues in the CDR3. V trimming: 1 base; J trimming: 7 bases; junction bases outside the gene matches: 3. Germline CDR1 reads MGHDK; CDR2 reads SYGVNS.

The chain combines TRBV3-1 (or the pseudogene TRBV3-2) with TRBJ1-2; 8 bases line up with TRBD1. Germline V gene data show CDR1 as LGHDT and CDR2 as YNNKEL (reference sequence). CDR3 length: 15 amino acids. The trim removed 4 bases at V and 9 bases at J, leaving 13 bases unmatched. DNA for the CDR3: TGTGCCAGCAGCCGATCAATCGACAGGGGCATGAGCTACACCTTC. This codes for CASSRSIDRGMSYTF.

J is TRBJ2-3 and V is TRBV6-5; D is ambiguous. V shed 7 bases and J shed 4 bases, with 9 bases lying between them. Germline V gene lookup returns CDR1 MNHEY and CDR2 SVGAGI. CDR3 length equals 12 residues. For the CDR3, the DNA is TGTGCCAGCACCCTCTACCCAGATACGCAGTATTTT. This codes for CASTLYPDTQYF.

The chain has TRBV2 and TRBJ1-5, with 8 bases identical to TRBD1. In germline, CDR1 is SNHLY, CDR2 FYNNEI. V shed 6 bases, J shed 5 bases, and the junction held 6 bases outside the gene matches. The CDR3 loop spans 14 amino acids. The CDR3 nucleotides read TGTGCCAGCAGGACCACAGGGGGGCATCAGCCCCAGCATTTT. As protein: CASRTTGGHQPQHF.

The chain recombines TRBV6-5 with TRBJ1-3; unclear D gene. Looked up from germline, CDR1 is MNHEY and CDR2 is SVGAGI. V lost 8 bases and J 2 bases, leaving 16 bases between the germline ends. The CDR3 totals 15 residues. The CDR3 coding sequence is TGTGCCAGCTCCATCCTGTGGGTGACTGGAAACACCATATATTTT. It translates to CASSILWVTGNTIYF.

The chain links TRBV20-1 to TRBJ2-1; no firm D call. Germline values: CDR1 DFQATT, CDR2 SNEGSKA (reference sequence). The CDR3 is 14 amino acids. V was cut by 3 bases and J by 0 bases, with 9 bases left in between. CDR3 sequence reads: CSASDSSSYNEQFF. The CDR3 DNA reads TGCAGTGCTAGTGACTCGAGCTCCTACAATGAGCAGTTCTTC.

V usage is TRBV7-2 and J usage is TRBJ2-4; a possible D gene is TRBD1 (6 bases). Germline loops: CDR1 SGHTA, CDR2 FQGNSA. The CDR3 covers 14 residues. V was cut by 1 base and J by 8 bases, with 12 bases left in between. This CDR3 is CASSLEQGSDIQYF. CDR3 nucleotides: TGTGCCAGCAGCTTAGAACAGGGAAGTGACATTCAGTACTTC.

The J gene is TRBJ1-1, the V gene TRBV18; no definite D call. V lost 3 bases, J lost 1 base, and 15 bases lay in between. Germline lookup yields CDR1 KGHSH and CDR2 LQKENI. The CDR3 covers 16 residues. The CDR3 DNA is TGTGCCAGCTCACCCCCCCGAGGAGGAAGGAACACTGAAGCTTTCTTT. Protein sequence: CASSPPRGGRNTEAFF.

The table lists this clone with a few counts. The CDR3 sequence: CASSSTRSGDNEQFF. The CDR3 DNA reads as TGTGCCAGCTCATCTACTAGATCTGGAGACAATGAGCAGTTCTTC. This chain connects TRBV18 to TRBJ2-1, with D perhaps matching TRBD2 (5 bases). CDR3 length: 15 amino acids. The germline CDR1 and CDR2 sequences are KGHSH and LQKENI. Trimming cost V 5 bases and J 5 bases, with 16 bases left between them. The full variable domain, rest sourced from reference TRBV18 and TRBJ2-1, is NAGVMQNPRHLVRRRGQEARLRCSPMKGHSHVYWYRQLPEEGLKFMVYLQKENIIDESGMPKERFSAEFPKEGPSILRIQQVVRGDSAAYFCASSSTRSGDNEQFFGPGTRLTVL.

The chain has TRBV19 and TRBJ2-1; 10 nucleotides line up with TRBD1. Per germline, CDR1 LNHDA and CDR2 SQIVND (reference sequence). The trim removed 3 bases at V and 7 bases at J, leaving 6 bases unmatched. CDR3 size: 15 residues. The DNA of the CDR3 is TGTGCCAGTAGTATTCAACCGGGACAGGGGAATGAGCAGTTCTTC. Its translation is CASSIQPGQGNEQFF.

The genes are TRBV27 and TRBJ2-3; TRBD1 might be the D (5 bases). Trimming left V 1 base short and J 5 bases short, with 16 bases between. The CDR3 runs to 16 residues. In germline, CDR1 is MNHEY, CDR2 SMNVEV (reference sequence). In DNA form, the CDR3 reads TGTGCCAGCAGTTTATTTGCAGGGTCCAACAGAGATACGCAGTATTTT. Translation gives CASSLFAGSNRDTQYF.

The genes are TRBV6-1 and TRBJ1-1; no firm D call. CDR1 is MNHNS and CDR2 is SASEGT in the germline V gene. The CDR3 runs 13 residues. The CDR3 spells CAGGSGMNTEAFF. In nucleotides, the CDR3 is TGTGCGGGCGGGTCCGGAATGAACACTGAAGCTTTCTTT.

The chain has TRBV18 and TRBJ1-6, with D hard to call. Germline CDR1 KGHSH, CDR2 LQKENI. V gave up 6 bases and J gave up 7 bases, with 16 bases separating them. CDR3 size: 15 residues. The CDR3 bases are TGTGCCAGCTCCCTTTCAGATCCAAGGAATTCACCCCTCCACTTT. Translated: CASSLSDPRNSPLHF.

The chain couples TRBV24-1 to TRBJ2-4; a possible D gene is TRBD1 (5 bases). Trimming cost V 4 bases and J 1 base, with 16 bases left between them. This CDR3 has 17 amino acids. CDR1 KGHDR and CDR2 SFDVKD come from the germline V gene. The CDR3 here is CATSDSTGFAAKNIQYF. CDR3 in DNA: TGTGCCACCAGTGACTCCACAGGTTTCGCGGCCAAAAACATTCAGTACTTC.

In its sample, this clone was seen a few times. The chain has TRBV3-1 (or the pseudogene TRBV3-2) and TRBJ2-7; no firm D call. This CDR3 comprises 14 residues. Germline assignment: CDR1 LGHDT and CDR2 YNNKEL (reference sequence). The germline V and J ends were trimmed by 5 bases and 0 bases, with 11 bases remaining between them. CDR3 residues: CASSESLSSYEQYF. The CDR3 region has the DNA TGTGCCAGCAGCGAATCCCTCAGCTCCTACGAGCAGTACTTC.